The sequence of this T cell receptor beta chain was determined in a study of cytomegalovirus exposure and HLA in healthy donors. Study-wide context: From 150 million to 200 million T cells, an earlier analysis saw roughly 110 million unique TCR beta sequences.

Germline CDR1 reads SGHTA; CDR2 reads FQGNSA. The CDR3 has 14 residues. V was pared by 4 bases and J by 2 bases, with 8 bases between. In the case of this clone: What it recognizes is unknown.

Overall study findings and caveats: Data from an earlier analysis indicated that most TCR beta V segments were productive either about 87% or about 30% of the time.

PCR amplification relied on 60 Vbeta primers (plus 13 Jbeta primers). The method was immunoSEQ multiplex PCR; TCRdb's version includes in-frame clones alone and lacks a portion of them. The sample records about 150,000 clones, around 80% being singletons. The sequenced sample was PBMCs. This TCR was sampled from a male donor in good health and CMV-seropositive. The J gene is TRBJ2-2, the V gene TRBV7-2; maybe TRBD1 (6 bases). This CDR3 is CASSSTGNTGELFF. CDR3 nucleotides: TGTGCCAGCAGCTCGACAGGAAACACCGGGGAGCTGTTTTTT. The full variable domain, its missing parts supplied by reference TRBV7-2 and TRBJ2-2, is GAGVSQSPSNKVTEKGKDVELRCDPISGHTALYWYRQSLGQGLEFLIYFQGNSAPDKSGLPSDRFSAERTGGSVSTLTIQRTQQEDSAVYLCASSSTGNTGELFFGEGSRLTVL.